The 31 T cell receptor beta chains listed next were all sequenced from one sample in a study of shared clonotypes between healthy human individuals (dated by TCRdb to about 2020). The protocol used for the library was the immunoSEQ multiplex PCR assay. What TCRdb holds here is the immuneACCESS table cut down to in-frame rearrangements. Part of the clones is not present; checked against another copy, under half of the missing clones reflect an unresolved V gene, and the others are unexplained. In this sample the table shows some 2 million clones, 90% to 95% of which occur a single time. The ten largest clones take up roughly 0.13% of the sample. The sequenced material came from naive CD4+ T cells sorted from blood. According to the study, the label for this sample's cell subset or site signals: CD45RA+ positively selected. The receptors here all came from a man aged 18-30 years in good health.

This clone was counted only a few times. Other DNA sequences in the same sample also yield this CDR3. The chain recombines TRBV6-1 with TRBJ1-2; maybe TRBD1 (5 bases). Trimming left V 4 bases short and J 4 bases short, with 7 bases between. The length of the CDR3 is 12 residues. Germline-derived CDR1 and CDR2 are MNHNS and SASEGT. The CDR3: CASSATGYGYTF. The CDR3 nucleotides are TGTGCCAGCAGTGCTACAGGCTATGGCTACACCTTC.

The chain recombines TRBV7-2 with TRBJ2-2, with D perhaps TRBD2 (5 bases). The CDR3 is 17 amino acids. The V gene's germline CDR1 is SGHTA and CDR2 FQGNSA. Trimming took off 1 base at V and 1 base at J, with 13 bases between the two ends. CDR3 loop: CASSLDSATQNTGELFF. The CDR3 nucleotides read TGTGCCAGCAGCTTAGATAGCGCAACCCAGAACACCGGGGAGCTGTTTTTT.

The DNA for the CDR3 is TGTGCCAGCAGCAATCGACAGGGGATTGGTGGCTACACCTTC. This codes for CASSNRQGIGGYTF. The J gene is TRBJ1-2, the V gene TRBV11-2, with TRBD1 matching 8 bases. The germline V gene encodes CDR1 SGHAT and CDR2 FQNNGV. The trim removed 5 bases at V and 7 bases at J, leaving 9 bases unmatched. CDR3 length: 14 residues.

The chain combines TRBV4-2 with TRBJ1-1; D is unclear. The CDR3 has 15 amino acids. The germline gives CDR1 LGHNA, CDR2 YNFKEQ. With 0 bases removed from V and 8 bases from J, the gap between germline ends came to 16 bases. The CDR3 sequence: CASSQDQKGTGEAFF. In DNA, the CDR3 is TGTGCCAGCAGCCAAGATCAAAAAGGCACGGGAGAAGCTTTCTTT.

This chain connects TRBV5-1 to TRBJ1-4, with TRBD1 as a possible D gene (5 bases). The CDR3 length is 15 residues. V gave up 2 bases and J gave up 3 bases, with 11 bases separating them. The germline V gene encodes CDR1 SGHRS and CDR2 YFSETQ. The CDR3 loop is CASSFGGEANEKLFF. The CDR3 DNA sequence: TGCGCCAGCAGCTTCGGGGGGGAAGCTAATGAAAAACTGTTTTTT.

The chain links TRBV12-5 to TRBJ2-5; TRBD1 aligns across 9 bases. Germline V gene data show CDR1 as LGHNT and CDR2 as FRNRAP. The ends lost 0 bases at V and 3 bases at J; junction bases unmatched: 8. The CDR3 consists of 17 residues. The CDR3 DNA follows: TGTGCTAGTGGTTTGGTGGTCCGACAGGGGGTTGAAGAGACCCAGTACTTC. The encoded protein is CASGLVVRQGVEETQYF.

This clone was detected once. CDR3 DNA sequence: TGTGCCAGCAGCCACTGGGGTCAGAGTAATGAAAAACTGTTTTTT. Its protein product is CASSHWGQSNEKLFF. The chain joins TRBV7-2 to TRBJ1-4; no clear D gene. This CDR3 comprises 15 residues. V was trimmed by 5 bases and J by 4 bases, leaving 14 bases between them. Germline-derived CDR1 and CDR2 are SGHTA and FQGNSA.

The chain couples TRBV5-4 to TRBJ2-5, with D perhaps TRBD2 (7 bases). The V gene's germline CDR1 is SGHNT and CDR2 YYREEE (reference sequence). This CDR3 comprises 14 residues. The germline V and J ends were trimmed by 4 bases and 1 base, with 11 bases remaining between them. In DNA form, the CDR3 reads TGTGCCAGCAGCGGGGGGGGCCGCCAAGAGACCCAGTACTTC. It yields the protein CASSGGGRQETQYF. Variable domain in full (rest from reference TRBV5-4 and TRBJ2-5): ETGVTQSPTHLIKTRGQQVTLRCSSQSGHNTVSWYQQALGQGPQFIFQYYREEENGRGNFPPRFSGLQFPNYSSELNVNALELDDSALYLCASSGGGRQETQYFGPGTRLLVL.

The chain employs TRBV5-4 and TRBJ1-2, with a tentative D call TRBD1 (5 bases). The CDR3 contains 16 residues. CDR1 and CDR2 (germline): SGHNT, YYREEE (reference sequence). Deletions cut 4 bases from V and 0 bases from J, with 16 bases between. DNA of the CDR3: TGTGCCAGCAGCCCGCCCGGACAACACTCTAACTATGGCTACACCTTC. Translated: CASSPPGQHSNYGYTF.

This sequence joins TRBV23-1 and TRBJ2-2; TRBD2 matches 16 bases. TRBV23-1 is recorded as an ORF, its role being uncertain. The CDR3 has 21 residues. V lost 6 bases to trimming and J lost 0 bases; unmatched junction nucleotides: 13. The CDR3 region is CASREVPGLAGGLTNTGELFF. The CDR3 DNA is TGCGCCAGCAGAGAGGTTCCGGGACTAGCGGGAGGGTTAACGAACACCGGGGAGCTGTTTTTT.

Concerning this clone itself: One base away lies a much larger clone, so this may be a sequencing read error. The chain joins TRBV4-1 to TRBJ1-1; D is uncertain. Germline-derived CDR1 and CDR2 are MGHRA and YSYEKL. The CDR3 extends over 16 amino acids. This CDR3 is CASSPQDWAKKTEALF. The CDR3 coding sequence is TGCGCCAGCAGCCCCCAAGATTGGGCAAAGAAGACTGAAGCTCTCTTT.

This chain connects TRBV5-6 to TRBJ2-5; 9 positions agree with TRBD1. Germline CDR1 and CDR2: SGHDT and YYEEEE. V lost 4 bases to trimming and J lost 4 bases; unmatched junction nucleotides: 8. CDR3 length: 15 amino acids. Written as DNA, the CDR3 is TGTGCCAGCAGCAGCCTACAGGGGGCTGGAGAGACCCAGTACTTC. This sequence encodes CASSSLQGAGETQYF.

J is TRBJ1-4 and V is TRBV7-3; D is ambiguous. The CDR3 has 14 amino acids. Germline V gene lookup returns CDR1 SGHTA and CDR2 FQGTGA. Between the trimmed V and J ends, which lost 0 bases and 13 bases, there was a span of 15 bases. CDR3 sequence (DNA): TGTGCCAGCAGCTTAACCTCCTCTGGAAAGGGACTGTTTTTT. Translation: CASSLTSSGKGLFF. The variable domain in full, with the rest retrieved from reference TRBV7-3 and TRBJ1-4, is GAGVSQTPSNKVTEKGKYVELRCDPISGHTALYWYRQSLGQGPEFLIYFQGTGAADDSGLPNDRFFAVRPEGSVSTLKIQRTERGDSAVYLCASSLTSSGKGLFFGSGTQLSVL.

The genes are TRBV5-8 and TRBJ1-3; the D gene is possibly TRBD1 (6 bases). The CDR3 is made up of 17 amino acids. With 4 bases removed from V and 0 bases from J, the gap between germline ends came to 17 bases. Germline CDR1 is SGHTS and CDR2 is YDEGEE. The CDR3, as DNA: TGTGCCAGCAGCCTGAGGGTGGGGGCGAGCTCTGGAAACACCATATATTTT. This gives the protein CASSLRVGASSGNTIYF.

This clone appeared many times. Other DNA sequences in this sample translate to the same CDR3. The chain recombines TRBV11-3 with TRBJ1-1, with TRBD1 matching 7 bases. The V gene's germline CDR1 is SGHNT and CDR2 YENEEA. There are 13 residues in the CDR3. The J segment lost 1 base and the V segment lost 5 bases, leaving 1 base of the junction unmatched. The CDR3 protein is CASSRTGNTEAFF. Written as DNA, the CDR3 is TGTGCCAGCAGCCGGACAGGGAACACTGAAGCTTTCTTT.

This chain uses TRBV5-1 with TRBJ2-7, with D unclear. Per the germline V gene, CDR1 is SGHRS and CDR2 is YFSETQ. CDR3 size: 15 residues. Trimming shortened V by 0 bases and J by 3 bases, and 13 bases separated the two germline ends. CDR3 protein: CASSLGVKGNYEQYF. DNA for the CDR3: TGCGCCAGCAGCTTGGGAGTCAAGGGAAACTACGAGCAGTACTTC.

The table lists this clone with a count of one. The chain is built from TRBV10-1 and TRBJ2-1, with 9 bases lining up with TRBD1. Germline V CDR1 and CDR2: WNHNN, SYGVQD (reference sequence). Trimming took 5 bases from V and 5 from J; bases not matched to a gene: 7. CDR3 length: 15 residues. The CDR3 protein is CASSPGTGPHNEQFF. CDR3 bases: TGCGCCAGCAGTCCCGGGACAGGGCCTCACAATGAGCAGTTCTTC.

The J gene is TRBJ2-5, the V gene TRBV7-2, with 7 bases lining up with TRBD1. Trimming took 5 bases from V and 7 from J; bases not matched to a gene: 10. The CDR3 is 14 residues long. Looked up from germline, CDR1 is SGHTA and CDR2 is FQGNSA. Here the CDR3 reads CASSPTGPARTQYF. In DNA, the CDR3 is TGTGCCAGCAGCCCGACAGGGCCCGCCAGGACCCAGTACTTC.

The chain links TRBV6-6 to TRBJ1-6, with D tentatively TRBD1 (5 bases). The V end was cut by 7 bases, the J end by 9 bases, with 19 bases between. The CDR3 spans 15 residues. The germline V gene has CDR1 MNHNY and CDR2 SVGAGI (reference sequence). CDR3 region: CASTNGGAVGSPLHF. The CDR3 DNA sequence: TGTGCCAGCACAAACGGAGGGGCGGTAGGTTCACCCCTCCACTTT.

The gene calls are TRBV7-9 and TRBJ2-7; D remains ambiguous. Trimming stripped 1 base from V and 1 base from J, with 8 bases between. This CDR3 comprises 14 residues. Germline lookup yields CDR1 SEHNR and CDR2 FQNEAQ (reference sequence). The CDR3 sequence: CASSLGPASYEQYF. CDR3 nucleotides: TGTGCCAGCAGCTTAGGCCCAGCGTCCTACGAGCAGTACTTC.

CDR3 region: CASRALVGGTDTQYF. The CDR3 DNA reads TGTGCCAGCAGAGCACTAGTAGGTGGCACAGATACGCAGTATTTT. The chain employs TRBV6-5 and TRBJ2-3; TRBD2 might be the D (5 bases). The CDR3 runs to 15 residues. Germline-derived CDR1 and CDR2 are MNHEY and SVGAGI. The ends were cut back, 6 bases at V and 1 base at J, with 14 bases in the middle.

This chain links TRBV28 with TRBJ1-2; 7 positions agree with TRBD1. The V gene's germline CDR1 is MDHEN and CDR2 SYDVKM. The CDR3 runs to 13 residues. V trimming: 7 bases; J trimming: 7 bases; junction bases outside the gene matches: 9. The DNA for the CDR3 is TGTGCCAGCATCGACGACAGGGTGTCTGGCTACACCTTC. It translates to CASIDDRVSGYTF.

The gene calls are TRBV6-5 and TRBJ1-2; D gene unclear. In germline, CDR1 is MNHEY, CDR2 SVGAGI. The CDR3 has 12 amino acids. Trimming took 2 bases from V and 4 from J, leaving 5 bases between them. CDR3 sequence: CASSYGLYGYTF. CDR3 bases: TGTGCCAGCAGTTACGGTCTCTATGGCTACACCTTC.

The J gene is TRBJ1-1, the V gene TRBV10-3; D is perhaps TRBD1 (6 bases). V lost 4 bases and J lost 5, with 11 bases in between. The CDR3 extends over 13 amino acids. Per germline, CDR1 ENHRY and CDR2 SYGVKD. CDR3 residues: CAISAGAGTEAFF. DNA of the CDR3: TGTGCCATCAGTGCAGGGGCGGGAACTGAAGCTTTCTTT.

This chain links TRBV5-6 with TRBJ1-2; a possible D gene is TRBD1 (6 bases). The germline V gene encodes CDR1 SGHDT and CDR2 YYEEEE. V lost 4 bases and J lost 0, with 22 bases in between. This CDR3 comprises 18 residues. The CDR3 coding sequence is TGTGCCAGCAGCCGTTACAGGGCGTCCCGGCTGCCTAACTATGGCTACACCTTC. Translation gives CASSRYRASRLPNYGYTF.

V is TRBV4-1 and J is TRBJ2-3; TRBD1 matches at 8 bases. Germline CDR1 and CDR2: MGHRA and YSYEKL. Trimming cost V 0 bases and J 14 bases; bases outside gene matches: 7. The CDR3 runs 13 residues. CDR3 coding DNA: TGCGCCAGCAGCCAAGATGACAGGGGTCAGCGGTATTTT. Amino acids: CASSQDDRGQRYF.

The J gene is TRBJ2-7, the V gene TRBV4-1; possibly TRBD1 for D (6 bases). The CDR3 is made up of 13 amino acids. Per the germline V gene, CDR1 is MGHRA and CDR2 is YSYEKL. The ends were cut back, 5 bases at V and 5 bases at J, with 13 bases in the middle. The DNA for the CDR3 is TGCGCCAGCAGCGCACAGGGTTGGAACGAGCAGTACTTC. Protein sequence: CASSAQGWNEQYF.

The rearrangement joins TRBV7-2 to TRBJ1-2; the D is unclear. This CDR3 has 17 residues. CDR1 SGHTA and CDR2 FQGNSA come from the germline V gene. Trimming left V 5 bases short and J 1 base short, with 20 bases between. In DNA form, the CDR3 reads TGTGCCAGCAGCCGCTACCTGGACTCGCGGGATAACTATGGCTACACCTTC. This codes for CASSRYLDSRDNYGYTF.

V is TRBV6-1 and J is TRBJ1-5; TRBD1 is a possible D gene (5 bases). This CDR3 contains 14 residues. Germline assignment: CDR1 MNHNS and CDR2 SASEGT. V dropped 5 bases and J dropped 0 bases, with 8 bases sitting between them. The CDR3 is CASSSGYSNQPQHF. Written as DNA, the CDR3 is TGTGCCAGCAGTTCAGGGTATAGCAATCAGCCCCAGCATTTT.

Remarks on this clone: The sample contains more than one DNA sequence encoding this CDR3. V is TRBV30 and J is TRBJ2-7, with D perhaps being TRBD1 or TRBD2 (5 bases each). The germline V and J ends were trimmed by 3 bases and 7 bases, with 13 bases remaining between them. The CDR3 runs to 12 residues. Per germline, CDR1 GTSNPN and CDR2 SVGIG (reference sequence). CDR3 coding DNA: TGTGCCTGGAGCGGGACCGTGGGGGAGCAGTACTTC. It specifies CAWSGTVGEQYF.

This sequence joins TRBV30 and TRBJ2-3; D not certain. Trimming cost V 2 bases and J 1 base, with 13 bases left between them. Looked up from germline, CDR1 is GTSNPN and CDR2 is SVGIG (reference sequence). The CDR3 has 15 residues. CDR3 loop: CAWSPGQPGTDTQYF. CDR3 nucleotide sequence: TGTGCCTGGAGTCCCGGGCAGCCCGGCACAGATACGCAGTATTTT.